This T cell receptor beta chain was recorded in a study of T cell clonotyping in hematopoietic cell transplantation. V dropped 5 bases and J dropped 5 bases, with 15 bases sitting between them. Per germline, CDR1 LNHDA and CDR2 SQIVND (reference sequence). The CDR3 consists of 15 residues. Clones were read by immunoSEQ multiplex PCR, and TCRdb kept only the in-frame ones, dropping some. The profile shows around 7,000 clones, about nine tenths of them singletons. This clone was seen only once. The specimen comprised PBMCs, sampled 100 days after allogeneic stem cell transplant. This chain links TRBV19 with TRBJ1-4; no firm D call. The sequence was collected from a young adult male patient who had an allogeneic stem cell transplant from a related donor, so the T cells may come from the graft donor. Some clones in this sample may be carry-over from other donors' samples. CDR3 bases: TGTGCCAGTAGTCCCGGAGGAGGAAGGAATGAAAAACTGTTTTTT. Translated: CASSPGGGRNEKLFF. Variable domain in full (rest from reference TRBV19 and TRBJ1-4): DGGITQSPKYLFRKEGQNVTLSCEQNLNHDAMYWYRQDPGQGLRLIYYSQIVNDFQKGDIAEGYSVSREKKESFPLTVTSAQKNPTAFYLCASSPGGGRNEKLFFGSGTQLSVL.